The rows below give T cell receptor beta chains drawn from one sample of a study of post-analysis software for immune sequencing data. TCRdb used MiXCR to reprocess the PCR reads, holding one entry per CDR3 protein. Of 800,000 to 950,000 distinct CDR3 sequences in the sample, 53% are singletons; the top ten hold over 4%. The sequencing input was blood. The receptors were gathered from a girl aged 10 to 17 with multiple sclerosis. Each CDR3 is given with its conserved first and last residue. The D gene is left open where the match is weak. Only part of the rows carry a size: once, few, many, or a class if the clone is expanded.

J: TRBJ2-3; size: -; V: TRBV15; D: -; CDR3: CATKGFHTQYF; DNA: TGTGCCACCAAGGGGTTTCATACGCAGTATTTT
J: TRBJ2-7; size: -; V: TRBV15; D: TRBD1; CDR3: CATSRITTGAEQYF; DNA: TGTGCCACCAGCAGAATCACGACAGGGGCCGAGCAGTACTTC
J: TRBJ2-7; size: -; V: TRBV6-2/TRBV6-3; D: -; CDR3: CASSSLRDTHSYEQYF; DNA: TGTGCCAGCAGTTCCCTCCGGGACACGCACTCCTACGAGCAGTACTTC
J: TRBJ2-1; size: few; V: TRBV2; D: -; CDR3: CASSPPGVEQFF; DNA: TGTGCCAGCAGTCCGCCGGGAGTCGAGCAGTTCTTC
J: TRBJ2-5; size: few; V: TRBV6-6; D: -; CDR3: CASSYAVGGETQYF; DNA: TGTGCCAGCAGTTATGCGGTGGGTGGGGAGACCCAGTACTTC
J: TRBJ2-3; size: few; V: TRBV6-6; D: TRBD2; CDR3: CASSLGLSWQYF; DNA: TGTGCCAGCAGTCTGGGACTATCGTGGCAGTATTTT
J: TRBJ2-7; size: -; V: TRBV29-1; D: -; CDR3: CSVRDTHEQYF; DNA: TGCAGCGTTAGGGACACCCACGAGCAGTACTTC
J: TRBJ1-1; size: -; V: TRBV20-1; D: -; CDR3: CSATPQGNTEAFF; DNA: TGCAGTGCTACCCCACAGGGCAACACTGAAGCTTTCTTT
J: TRBJ1-2; size: -; V: TRBV3-1; D: -; CDR3: CASSQDIEGFGYTF; DNA: TGTGCCAGCAGCCAAGATATCGAGGGGTTTGGCTACACCTTC
J: TRBJ1-5; size: -; V: TRBV20-1; D: -; CDR3: CSAPRGPYSNQPQHF; DNA: TGCAGTGCTCCTCGAGGGCCCTATAGCAATCAGCCCCAGCATTTT
J: TRBJ1-1; size: -; V: TRBV29-1; D: TRBD1; CDR3: CSVTLDRATEAFF; DNA: TGCAGCGTTACACTGGACAGGGCGACTGAAGCTTTCTTT
J: TRBJ2-1; size: -; V: TRBV20-1; D: -; CDR3: CSARGQPSNEQFF; DNA: TGCAGTGCTAGAGGGCAGCCCTCCAATGAGCAGTTCTTC
J: TRBJ2-1; size: -; V: TRBV2; D: TRBD2; CDR3: CASSGGTSWGVDEQFF; DNA: TGTGCCAGCAGTGGGGGGACTAGCTGGGGGGTGGATGAGCAGTTCTTC
J: TRBJ2-4; size: many; V: TRBV15; D: TRBD1; CDR3: CATSRDKDGTGGAKNIQYF; DNA: TGTGCCACCAGCAGAGATAAGGACGGGACAGGGGGAGCCAAAAACATTCAGTACTTC
J: TRBJ2-7; size: -; V: TRBV15; D: -; CDR3: CATSRDPGASPYF; DNA: TGTGCCACCAGCAGAGATCCTGGGGCCTCCCCGTACTTC
J: TRBJ1-2; size: -; V: TRBV18; D: TRBD1; CDR3: CASSPDRVSDYGYTF; DNA: TGTGCCAGCTCACCCGACAGGGTATCAGACTATGGCTACACCTTC
J: TRBJ2-3; size: -; V: TRBV7-3; D: -; CDR3: CASSLTSAADTQYF; DNA: TGTGCCAGCAGCTTAACGAGTGCGGCGGATACGCAGTATTTT
J: TRBJ1-5; size: -; V: TRBV28; D: -; CDR3: CASRSGQGNQPQHF; DNA: TGTGCCAGCAGATCCGGACAAGGTAATCAGCCCCAGCATTTT
J: TRBJ2-7; size: few; V: TRBV29-1; D: TRBD1; CDR3: CSVDGTGGQSYEQYF; DNA: TGCAGCGTTGATGGGACAGGGGGACAGTCTTACGAGCAGTACTTC
J: TRBJ2-5; size: -; V: TRBV3-1; D: -; CDR3: CASHSGLQETQYF; DNA: TGTGCCAGCCATTCCGGGCTCCAAGAGACCCAGTACTTC
J: TRBJ2-1; size: -; V: TRBV12-3/TRBV12-4; D: -; CDR3: CASITGLPLGNEQFF; DNA: TGTGCCAGCATTACGGGCCTACCCCTAGGGAATGAGCAGTTCTTC
J: TRBJ1-2; size: -; V: TRBV29-1; D: -; CDR3: CSVGGRAIGYTF; DNA: TGCAGCGTTGGGGGACGGGCGATTGGCTACACCTTC
J: TRBJ1-5; size: -; V: TRBV20-1; D: TRBD1; CDR3: CSAAGQGDQPQHF; DNA: TGCAGTGCGGCGGGACAGGGGGATCAGCCCCAGCATTTT
J: TRBJ2-3; size: few; V: TRBV20-1; D: -; CDR3: CSARGPETTDTQYF; DNA: TGCAGTGCTAGGGGACCCGAGACAACAGATACGCAGTATTTT